Each of the 31 T cell receptor beta chains below was sequenced from the same sample in a study of blood T cell repertoires in COVID-19. Sequencing used immunoSEQ multiplex PCR; TCRdb keeps in-frame clones, though not all of them. The repertoire consists of 200,000 to 250,000 clones, with roughly 86% occurring once and the leading ten covering around 1.7%. The source material was peripheral blood. The receptors derive from a woman aged 55-75 years who had recovered from COVID-19.

The V gene is TRBV7-3, the J gene TRBJ2-1; 8 bases are shared with TRBD2. V was clipped by 3 bases and J by 9 bases; unmatched bases: 13. Germline V CDR1 and CDR2: SGHTA, FQGTGA. This CDR3 region has 16 residues. The CDR3 sequence: CASSLTSAQPAPEQFF. The CDR3 DNA sequence: TGTGCCAGCAGCTTGACTAGCGCCCAACCCGCTCCTGAGCAGTTCTTC.

In DNA form, the CDR3 reads TGCGCCAGCAGCCCTTCTAGCGGGGGGGCCAAAAACATTCAGTACTTC. Its translation: CASSPSSGGAKNIQYF. This chain joins TRBV4-1 and TRBJ2-4, with 11 bases fitting TRBD2. The germline V gene encodes CDR1 MGHRA and CDR2 YSYEKL. This CDR3 is built from 16 residues. The V segment lost 4 bases and the J segment 1 base; nucleotides outside the gene matches: 3.

This rearrangement joins TRBV11-2 to TRBJ2-2, with 8 positions matching TRBD2. Losses at the gene ends were 3 bases for V and 1 base for J; bases not matched to a gene: 4. From germline, CDR1 is SGHAT and CDR2 FQNNGV. The CDR3 is 16 amino acids. The CDR3 DNA reads as TGTGCCAGCAGCTTTCGGCTAGCGGGGAACACCGGGGAGCTGTTTTTT. This codes for CASSFRLAGNTGELFF.

CDR3 nucleotide sequence: TGTGCCAGCTCACCAATTAGGACAGGAAGATATAATTCACCCCTCCACTTT. Translated: CASSPIRTGRYNSPLHF. The J gene is TRBJ1-6, the V gene TRBV18; 7 nucleotides line up with TRBD1. J gave up 4 bases and V 2 bases, and 8 bases lay outside the gene matches. Germline values: CDR1 KGHSH, CDR2 LQKENI. The CDR3 is 17 residues long.

V and J are TRBV28 and TRBJ2-7; the D is unclear. Germline-derived CDR1 and CDR2 are MDHEN and SYDVKM. V was clipped by 6 bases and J by 2 bases, with 11 bases between them. The CDR3 length is 13 residues. The CDR3 sequence: CASSPGPPYEQYF. CDR3 DNA: TGTGCCAGCAGCCCTGGGCCCCCCTACGAGCAGTACTTC.

CDR3 sequence reads: CASSPMAGDSYEQYF. CDR3 sequence (DNA): TGTGCCAGCAGCCCCATGGCAGGGGACTCCTACGAGCAGTACTTC. The rearrangement joins TRBV7-3 to TRBJ2-7; the D gene is possibly TRBD1 (6 bases). The germline V gene has CDR1 SGHTA and CDR2 FQGTGA. This CDR3 has 15 amino acids. V was cut by 5 bases and J by 0 bases, with 14 bases left in between.

The chain joins TRBV7-3 to TRBJ2-3; 11 positions match TRBD2. The ends lost 4 bases at V and 6 bases at J; junction bases unmatched: 6. The germline CDR1 and CDR2 sequences are SGHTA and FQGTGA. The CDR3 spans 15 residues. CDR3 nucleotide sequence: TGTGCCAGCAGCTCTTATAGCGGGGGGGCGGATACGCAGTATTTT. Protein: CASSSYSGGADTQYF.

The table lists this clone with a count of one. This chain connects TRBV5-8 to TRBJ2-7, with TRBD1 identical over 10 bases. There are 15 residues in the CDR3. Germline CDR1 is SGHTS and CDR2 is YDEGEE. V lost 4 bases and J lost 6; bases outside the gene matches: 10. CDR3 nucleotides: TGTGCCAGCAGCACATTGACAGGGGGCGCGTCCGAGCAGTACTTC. It translates to CASSTLTGGASEQYF. Combining the CDR3 with reference TRBV5-8 and TRBJ2-7 gives the whole variable domain EAGVTQSPTHLIKTRGQQATLRCSPISGHTSVYWYQQALGLGLQFLLWYDEGEERNRGNFPPRFSGRQFPNYSSELNVNALELEDSALYLCASSTLTGGASEQYFGPGTRLTVT.

The rearrangement joins TRBV20-1 to TRBJ1-1, with 8 bases identical to TRBD1. CDR1 is DFQATT, CDR2 SNEGSKA, per germline (reference sequence). With 4 bases clipped from V and 5 bases from J, the junction kept 12 bases outside the gene matches. The CDR3 has 15 residues. The CDR3 region is CSAIDRGGFVTEAFF. The CDR3 region has the DNA TGCAGTGCTATTGACAGGGGCGGTTTTGTGACTGAAGCTTTCTTT.

V and J are TRBV12-3 or TRBV12-4 and TRBJ1-5; possibly TRBD1 for D (5 bases). This CDR3 contains 13 residues. The V gene lost 5 bases and the J gene lost 6 bases, with 11 bases spanning the gap. This CDR3 reads CASSLQGGQPQHF. The CDR3 DNA reads TGTGCCAGCAGTCTCCAGGGTGGTCAGCCCCAGCATTTT.

This chain connects TRBV29-1 to TRBJ1-1; maybe TRBD1 (5 bases). This CDR3 contains 12 residues. The V gene's germline CDR1 is SQVTM and CDR2 ANQGSEA. V shed 3 bases and J shed 1 base, with 6 bases lying between them. This CDR3 reads CSVDRANTEAFF. Here the CDR3 DNA reads TGCAGCGTTGACAGGGCGAACACTGAAGCTTTCTTT.

CDR3 loop: CASKRTGGYGYTF. The CDR3 DNA is TGTGCCAGCAAGAGGACAGGGGGATATGGCTACACCTTC. The genes are TRBV6-5 and TRBJ1-2, with 10 nucleotides matching TRBD1. V shed 7 bases and J 5 bases; nucleotides not matched to a gene: 4. Germline V gives CDR1 MNHEY, CDR2 SVGAGI. The CDR3 spans 13 residues.

This chain joins TRBV3-1 (or the pseudogene TRBV3-2) and TRBJ1-2; D gene ambiguous. Germline V lookup: CDR1 LGHDT, CDR2 YNNKEL (reference sequence). V lost 3 bases and J 4 bases, leaving 9 bases between the germline ends. The CDR3 length is 13 residues. DNA for the CDR3: TGTGCCAGCAGCCACCCTTACACCTATGGCTACACCTTC. Encoded protein: CASSHPYTYGYTF.

The chain carries TRBV24-1 and TRBJ2-5; possible D gene TRBD1, 5 bases. Trimming left V 0 bases short and J 0 bases short, with 7 bases between. The CDR3 loop spans 15 amino acids. Germline CDR1 is KGHDR and CDR2 is SFDVKD. The CDR3 DNA sequence: TGTGCCACCAGTGATTTGGGCAGGGACCAAGAGACCCAGTACTTC. Amino acid sequence: CATSDLGRDQETQYF.

This clone has only a few counts. V and J are TRBV7-9 and TRBJ2-1, with 12 bases aligning to TRBD2. The CDR3 runs to 17 residues. The germline gives CDR1 SEHNR, CDR2 FQNEAQ (reference sequence). V trimming: 5 bases; J trimming: 0 bases; junction bases outside the gene matches: 5. The CDR3 sequence is CASSTTSGGSSYNEQFF. The CDR3 coding sequence is TGTGCCAGCAGCACTACTAGCGGGGGGAGCTCCTACAATGAGCAGTTCTTC.

The gene calls are TRBV6-5 and TRBJ2-7, with 11 bases matching TRBD2. Germline-derived CDR1 and CDR2 are MNHEY and SVGAGI. V trimming: 6 bases; J trimming: 2 bases; junction bases outside the gene matches: 3. The CDR3 length is 14 residues. The CDR3 coding sequence is TGTGCCAGCAGGTCGGGACTAGCGGCCTACGAGCAGTACTTC. Translation gives CASRSGLAAYEQYF.

The chain recombines TRBV4-1 with TRBJ1-5; D not resolved. With 0 bases removed from V and 0 bases from J, the gap between germline ends came to 6 bases. This CDR3 comprises 15 residues. Germline-derived CDR1 and CDR2 are MGHRA and YSYEKL. The CDR3 nucleotides are TGCGCCAGCAGCCAAGACCCGTATAGCAATCAGCCCCAGCATTTT. This gives the protein CASSQDPYSNQPQHF.

The chain has TRBV9 and TRBJ2-3; D not resolved. The CDR3 has 14 amino acids. CDR1 and CDR2 (germline): SGDLS, YYNGEE. V was clipped by 1 base and J by 0 bases, with 6 bases between them. CDR3 region: CASSVMSSTDTQYF. The CDR3 DNA sequence: TGTGCCAGCAGCGTAATGAGTAGCACAGATACGCAGTATTTT.

CDR3 sequence reads: CASSPRRSGNTIYF. CDR3 coding DNA: TGTGCCAGTAGTCCCCGCCGGTCTGGAAACACCATATATTTT. The V call is TRBV19, the J call TRBJ1-3; D call uncertain. CDR1 is LNHDA, CDR2 SQIVND, per germline (reference sequence). Trimming took off 5 bases at V and 1 base at J, with 9 bases between the two ends. The CDR3 totals 14 residues.

This chain uses TRBV6-1 with TRBJ2-7; tentatively, D is TRBD1 (5 bases). From germline, CDR1 is MNHNS and CDR2 SASEGT. The CDR3 runs to 15 residues. Trimming took 0 bases from V and 0 from J, leaving 9 bases between them. CDR3 sequence (DNA): TGTGCCAGCAGTGAAGCGCGGACACCCTCCTACGAGCAGTACTTC. It specifies CASSEARTPSYEQYF.

The chain joins TRBV5-4 to TRBJ1-3; the D gene is possibly TRBD1 (5 bases). V lost 6 bases and J lost 0, with 13 bases in between. Germline assignment: CDR1 SGHNT and CDR2 YYREEE (reference sequence). The CDR3 has 15 amino acids. The CDR3 here is CASTPWGVSGNTIYF. The CDR3 DNA sequence: TGTGCCAGCACCCCGTGGGGGGTCTCTGGAAACACCATATATTTT.

This sequence joins TRBV6-5 and TRBJ1-6; a possible D gene is TRBD1 (6 bases). V was cut by 7 bases and J by 2 bases, with 12 bases left in between. The germline V gene encodes CDR1 MNHEY and CDR2 SVGAGI. This CDR3 comprises 15 residues. Written as DNA, the CDR3 is TGTGCCAGCAATAGACAGGTTCCCTATAATTCACCCCTCCACTTT. Protein sequence: CASNRQVPYNSPLHF.

The gene calls are TRBV7-2 and TRBJ1-2; 9 nucleotides align to TRBD1. Germline CDR1 is SGHTA and CDR2 is FQGNSA. This CDR3 comprises 18 residues. V lost 4 bases to trimming and J lost 4 bases; unmatched junction nucleotides: 16. The DNA of the CDR3 is TGTGCCAGCAGCTCCCACCAACTACAGGGGGCGCGTGTCTATGGCTACACCTTC. This encodes CASSSHQLQGARVYGYTF.

The chain combines TRBV4-1 with TRBJ1-4; unclear D gene. The CDR3 length is 16 residues. Germline V gene sequence: CDR1 MGHRA, CDR2 YSYEKL. V lost 1 base to trimming and J lost 4 bases, with 13 bases between them. CDR3 DNA: TGCGCCAGCAGCCAAGTTCCCAACGGAGTTAATGAAAAACTGTTTTTT. Protein: CASSQVPNGVNEKLFF.

The chain links TRBV5-6 to TRBJ2-2, with a weak D call TRBD2 (6 bases). V was shortened by 6 bases and J by 5 bases, with 11 bases between the two germline ends. The CDR3 extends over 13 amino acids. From germline, CDR1 is SGHDT and CDR2 YYEEEE. CDR3 nucleotides: TGTGCCAGCAAAGGCCTAGCGACCGGGGAGCTGTTTTTT. This sequence encodes CASKGLATGELFF. Full variable domain (remainder filled in from reference TRBV5-6 and TRBJ2-2): DAGVTQSPTHLIKTRGQQVTLRCSPKSGHDTVSWYQQALGQGPQFIFQYYEEEERQRGNFPDRFSGHQFPNYSSELNVNALLLGDSALYLCASKGLATGELFFGEGSRLTVL.

The chain has TRBV25-1 and TRBJ2-5, with 9 bases matching TRBD2. The V gene's germline CDR1 is MGHDK and CDR2 SYGVNS. The CDR3 sequence is 17 residues long. The junction had 15 bases not matched to a gene; V was cut back by 5 bases and J by 5 bases. The CDR3 coding sequence is TGTGCCAGCAGTTCCCCGGGTCGGCGGGGGGGCGTGGAGACCCAGTACTTC. This gives the protein CASSSPGRRGGVETQYF.

Points on this clone: A junction end diverges from the germline sequence, so it may reflect a read error. The genes are TRBV4-1 and TRBJ2-6, with D maybe TRBD1 (6 bases). Germline V gives CDR1 MGHRA, CDR2 YSYEKL. The CDR3 is made up of 12 amino acids. CDR3 protein: CASSHTLGTKAF. Here the CDR3 DNA reads TGCGCCAGCAGCCATACCCTTGGGACAAAGGCTTTC.

This clone was picked up one time. The J gene is TRBJ2-2, the V gene TRBV4-2; 14 nucleotides align to TRBD2. CDR1 LGHNA and CDR2 YNFKEQ come from the germline V gene. The V gene end was trimmed by 0 bases and the J gene end by 7 bases; junction bases not matched to a gene: 4. The length of the CDR3 is 17 residues. CDR3 region: CASSQEGLAGAVGELFF. The CDR3 nucleotides are TGTGCCAGCAGCCAAGAGGGACTAGCGGGGGCGGTCGGGGAGCTGTTTTTT.

The chain links TRBV6-5 to TRBJ1-5; TRBD1 aligns across 10 bases. The CDR3 length is 15 residues. Germline V gene data show CDR1 as MNHEY and CDR2 as SVGAGI. With V trimmed by 8 bases and J by 0 bases, 4 bases remained unmatched. CDR3 protein: CASSDRGLSNQPQHF. DNA for the CDR3: TGTGCCAGCTCTGACAGGGGGCTTAGCAATCAGCCCCAGCATTTT.

The chain has TRBV7-3 and TRBJ2-2; D possibly corresponds to TRBD2 (7 bases). Trimming removed 7 bases at V and 2 bases at J, with 17 bases between. CDR1 and CDR2 (germline): SGHTA, FQGTGA. The CDR3 is made up of 16 amino acids. The CDR3 DNA is TGTGCCAGCACCCCGTTCGCGGGGGCCAACACCGGGGAGCTGTTTTTT. It yields the protein CASTPFAGANTGELFF. Combining the CDR3 with reference TRBV7-3 and TRBJ2-2 gives the whole variable domain GAGVSQTPSNKVTEKGKYVELRCDPISGHTALYWYRQSLGQGPEFLIYFQGTGAADDSGLPNDRFFAVRPEGSVSTLKIQRTERGDSAVYLCASTPFAGANTGELFFGEGSRLTVL.

V gene TRBV6-4 combines with J gene TRBJ2-3; D possibly corresponds to TRBD2 (6 bases). Germline V lookup: CDR1 MRHNA, CDR2 SNTAGT. The CDR3 totals 15 residues. V lost 1 base to trimming and J lost 0 bases, with 8 bases between them. The CDR3 is CASSDWSGSTDTQYF. CDR3 nucleotides: TGTGCCAGCAGTGACTGGAGCGGGAGCACAGATACGCAGTATTTT.